This T cell receptor beta chain was sequenced in a study of blood T cell repertoires in COVID-19. About the study: Samples taken during acute and convalescent COVID-19 were collected in the United States, Italy and Spain. PBMCs, B-cell-depleted T cells, or T cells provided the cDNA or gDNA that made up the material.

Germline V gene data show CDR1 as SGHTA and CDR2 as FQGTGA. This CDR3 comprises 16 residues. Germline trimming cut 4 bases from V and 2 bases from J; bases unmatched to any gene: 10. Enrolment of Seattle patients took place during active infection, and they were followed longitudinally. This clone was seen once. In the source study's methods: Estimation of nucleated cell counts relied on the amplification of reference gene primers. This table comes from immunoSEQ multiplex PCR, and its TCRdb copy is limited to in-frame clones, with some not included. That table supplies the V and J calls and clone size; D and trimming were determined from the DNA. Of 100,000 to 150,000 clones detected, 80% to 95% appear once; the ten largest clones hold 2.1%.

The material sequenced was peripheral blood. This clonotype was obtained from a man aged 45-65 years with COVID-19, enrolled during active disease. This rearrangement joins TRBV7-3 to TRBJ2-5, with 7 bases aligning to TRBD2. This CDR3 is CASSSWTRWGQETQYF. In DNA, the CDR3 is TGTGCCAGCAGCTCCTGGACTAGGTGGGGGCAAGAGACCCAGTACTTC.